A single sample gave rise to the 10 T cell receptor beta chains below, sequenced in a study of T-cell memory formation after mild COVID-19. TCRdb analysed the 5' RACE reads with MiXCR anew, one entry per CDR3 protein. The table records 450,000 or so distinct CDR3 sequences, roughly 23% of them present only once. Sequencing was done on a sample of PBMCs or a T cell subset sorted from them (not recorded which). Source of these receptors: an adult woman who had mild COVID-19 (a few samples of this study predate the infection). Cell type and time point are not known.

The chain carries TRBV12-3 or TRBV12-4 and TRBJ1-4; 10 bases map to TRBD1. V was pared by 3 bases and J by 6 bases, with 7 bases of the junction left unmatched. CDR3 length equals 16 residues. The CDR3 nucleotides read TGTGCCAGCAGTTTCGAAGGGACAGGGGACTATGAAAAACTGTTTTTT. Amino acid sequence: CASSFEGTGDYEKLFF.

The J gene is TRBJ2-3, the V gene TRBV5-1; unclear D gene. Germline CDR1 is SGHRS and CDR2 is YFSETQ. This CDR3 region has 15 residues. Trimming shortened V by 0 bases and J by 4 bases, and 12 bases separated the two germline ends. The CDR3 sequence is CASSLGPTAADTQYF. CDR3 nucleotides: TGCGCCAGCAGCTTGGGCCCTACAGCCGCAGATACGCAGTATTTT. The full variable domain, rest sourced from reference TRBV5-1 and TRBJ2-3, is KAGVTQTPRYLIKTRGQQVTLSCSPISGHRSVSWYQQTPGQGLQFLFEYFSETQRNKGNFPGRFSGRQFSNSRSEMNVSTLELGDSALYLCASSLGPTAADTQYFGPGTRLTVL.

The CDR3 DNA reads as TGTGCCAGCAGAGGGGACTCCAACACCGGGGAGCTGTTTTTT. It specifies CASRGDSNTGELFF. This chain uses TRBV2 with TRBJ2-2; D may be TRBD2 (6 bases). Between the trimmed V and J ends, which lost 6 bases and 2 bases, there was a span of 10 bases. Per germline, CDR1 SNHLY and CDR2 FYNNEI. The CDR3 contains 14 residues.

This clonotype has more than one count but fewer than ten. The CDR3 reads CASRARTGNNEQFF. CDR3 in DNA: TGCGCCAGCAGGGCAAGGACAGGGAACAATGAGCAGTTCTTC. The genes are TRBV5-1 and TRBJ2-1, with 8 bases identical to TRBD1. The V gene's germline CDR1 is SGHRS and CDR2 YFSETQ. The trim removed 5 bases at V and 5 bases at J, leaving 6 bases unmatched. This CDR3 contains 14 residues.

This clonotype was detected ten times or more. This sequence joins TRBV5-5 and TRBJ2-7; D may be TRBD2 (5 bases). Germline V CDR1 and CDR2: SGHKS, YYEKEE (reference sequence). The V end lost 0 bases, the J end lost 4 bases, and 17 bases lay between the germline ends. The CDR3 spans 16 residues. This CDR3 reads CASSLAAATRGYEQYF. For the CDR3, the DNA is TGTGCCAGCAGCTTGGCGGCGGCCACACGGGGATACGAGCAGTACTTC.

The table lists this clonotype with a few counts. J is TRBJ2-7 and V is TRBV21-1; the table gives TRBD2 as D, unverified against the DNA. TRBV21-1 is termed a pseudogene. This CDR3 has 16 amino acids. Here the CDR3 DNA reads TGTGCCAGCAGCAAAAGGGGTGGCGTAGCGGTCTACGAGCAGTACTTC. Protein: CASSKRGGVAVYEQYF.

The table lists this clonotype with a few counts. V usage is TRBV12-3 or TRBV12-4 and J usage is TRBJ2-1, with 15 nucleotides matching TRBD2. V shed 3 bases, J shed 5 bases, and the junction held 14 bases outside the gene matches. There are 20 residues in the CDR3. CDR3 nucleotide sequence: TGTGCCAGCAGTTTTCTGGGACCGTGGACTAGCGGGGGGGACGACAATGAGCAGTTCTTC. It codes for CASSFLGPWTSGGDDNEQFF.

This clonotype was seen at least ten times. The chain combines TRBV7-2 with TRBJ2-1; 9 bases are a match to TRBD2. The V gene end was trimmed by 3 bases and the J gene end by 9 bases; junction bases not matched to a gene: 15. The germline gives CDR1 SGHTA, CDR2 FQGNSA. This CDR3 comprises 17 residues. CDR3 coding DNA: TGTGCCAGCAGCTTGAGGGGGGGACTAGCAATTAATAGTGAGCAGTTCTTC. This codes for CASSLRGGLAINSEQFF. The entire variable domain, with the rest obtained from reference TRBV7-2 and TRBJ2-1, is as follows: GAGVSQSPSNKVTEKGKDVELRCDPISGHTALYWYRQSLGQGLEFLIYFQGNSAPDKSGLPSDRFSAERTGGSVSTLTIQRTQQEDSAVYLCASSLRGGLAINSEQFFGPGTRLTVL.

This clonotype was observed many times. V usage is TRBV7-3 and J usage is TRBJ2-1; 9 bases align to TRBD2. V lost 2 bases to trimming and J lost 6 bases; unmatched junction nucleotides: 2. The CDR3 is 14 residues long. Germline V lookup: CDR1 SGHTA, CDR2 FQGTGA. The CDR3 is CASSLAGGVNEQFF. DNA of the CDR3: TGTGCCAGCAGCTTAGCGGGGGGGGTCAATGAGCAGTTCTTC.

This clonotype was found a few times. The rearrangement links TRBV20-1 to TRBJ2-1; 8 bases map to TRBD1. CDR3 size: 16 residues. Losses at the gene ends were 2 bases for V and 8 bases for J; bases not matched to a gene: 14. Germline V gives CDR1 DFQATT, CDR2 SNEGSKA (reference sequence). The CDR3 loop is CSARPNTGGLYDEQFF. The CDR3 DNA reads TGCAGTGCTAGACCTAATACAGGGGGATTATACGATGAGCAGTTCTTC.